The sample holds a few counts of the clone carrying this TCR beta chain. This entry comes from a study of T cells after posttransplantation cyclophosphamide. Sequencing was performed with immunoSEQ multiplex PCR; in TCRdb, only in-frame clones are kept and a portion is missing. The table records 13,000 to 15,000 clones, roughly 71% of them present only once. Sequenced input: memory CD4+ T cells sorted from PBMCs. This TCR derives from a man aged 50 to 60.

For the CDR3, the DNA is TGTGCCAGTAGTATAGGGACAGGGGTCGACTATGGCTACACCTTC. Residues: CASSIGTGVDYGYTF. V usage is TRBV19 and J usage is TRBJ1-2; 9 positions match TRBD1. Looked up from germline, CDR1 is LNHDA and CDR2 is SQIVND (reference sequence). CDR3 length: 15 residues. After removal of 1 base from V and 3 bases from J, the junction contained 3 bases not matched to a gene.